This T cell receptor (beta chain) was recovered during a study of tumor-infiltrating lymphocytes in oesophageal squamous cell carcinoma. Each CDR3 protein is one row after TCRdb ran MiXCR on the PCR reads. This table has fewer than 20,000 distinct CDR3 sequences, approximately 40% appearing once. The CDR3 sequence is 15 residues long. CDR1 and CDR2 (germline): SEHNR, FQNEAQ (reference sequence). The sequenced material came from esophageal tumor tissue. This chain uses TRBV7-9 with TRBJ2-3, with D perhaps TRBD2 (5 bases). The DNA end lines up better with TRBJ2-7; the J call may be wrong. The receptor was derived from a male donor with esophageal squamous cell carcinoma. This CDR3 is CASSSRDHLANEQYF. In DNA, the CDR3 is TGTGCCAGCAGCTCCCGGGATCACCTAGCCAACGAGCAGTACTTC.